This T cell receptor (beta chain) is drawn from a study of CD8 T cells in ankylosing spondylitis. Germline CDR1 and CDR2: SGDLS and YYNGEE. The CDR3 totals 14 residues. The V end was cut by 0 bases, the J end by 5 bases, with 8 bases between. Regarding the study as a whole: Apparently characteristic of ankylosing spondylitis blood was a TCR beta motif (eight highly homologous variants). Matched ankylosing spondylitis synovial fluid reportedly contained a significantly enriched population of disease-linked clones. Disease-linked clones displayed a CD8+ phenotype and appeared relatively rarely in peripheral blood.

This clonotype was seen repeatedly, ten times or more. No antigen is known for it. By quantitative 5'-RACE with molecular barcodes, the TCR beta libraries were made. TCRdb re-analysed the 5' RACE reads in MiXCR, keeping a single row per CDR3 protein. The profile shows 30,000 to 40,000 distinct CDR3 sequences, 3% of them singletons. The receptor comes from a male donor with ankylosing spondylitis or in good health (not recorded which). The sample consisted of blood, either unsorted or a sorted T cell fraction (not recorded which). J is TRBJ2-2 and V is TRBV9; tentative D call: TRBD1 (5 bases). CDR3 sequence reads: CASSVEGATGELFF. The CDR3 DNA is TGTGCCAGCAGCGTAGAAGGGGCAACCGGGGAGCTGTTTTTT.